This T cell receptor (beta chain) was sequenced during a study of T cell responses to AZD1222 COVID-19 vaccine (dated by TCRdb to the early 2020s). With regard to the full study: AZD1222 recipients with second doses at about 4 weeks or about 12 weeks were pooled, because spike-specific TCR depth and breadth did not differ between schedules. A total of 233 trial participants underwent TCR sequencing, of whom roughly 210 had received two doses of AZD1222 and around 26 had received two doses of the MenACWY control vaccine. Trial participants were enrolled into age subgroups of 18-55, 56-69 and 70-plus years, which contained about 150, 28 and 57 TCR-sequenced participants, respectively. The study at large found these results: Conclusions about previously exposed vaccinees are limited because only a handful of AZD1222 recipients were SARS-CoV-2 seropositive at baseline. CD4 TCRs associated with the vaccine covered the entire spike protein, and the dominant responses were in regions 160-218 and 743-854. Reportedly, close to half of the unique spike-specific TCRs recognized epitopes lying outside the regions that are mutated in the B.1.351 and B.1.1.7 variants. No day 14 peak-response samples were available, so repertoires were characterized only after the peak T cell response. A significant rise in spike-specific TCR breadth and depth was observed after two AZD1222 doses relative to day 0 and relative to MenACWY recipients. The 56-69-year group was small, and its depth increase did not reach significance, likely because of low power. Participants were mostly white British, with more females than males. The authors suggested clonal diversity may have been underestimated.

The CDR3 regions of human TCRbeta chains were subjected to immunosequencing. Per the authors' processing: Repertoire TCRs were checked for matches against a reference library of SARS-CoV-2-specific TCRs that had been generated using the MIRA antigen-specificity platform. Breadth was defined as the fraction of unique TCRs that were SARS-CoV-2-associated. Depth was defined as the fraction of total T cells that were SARS-CoV-2-associated. Using the MIRA data, each spike-specific TCR was assigned both to the spike region to which the TCR was reactive and to a CD4 or CD8 class. Log10-transformed breadth and depth values were compared by one-way ANOVA with Sidak's multiple comparisons tests. This is the immuneACCESS table as TCRdb keeps it, with only in-frame sequences that have V and J called. A part of the clones is gone; compared with another copy, unresolved V genes explain less than half, and the rest is unexplained. Clone size and the V and J calls come from that table; the DNA yielded D and trimming. For this sample the table gives 150,000 or so clones, of which 75% to 95% were detected only once. The ten largest clonotypes hold about 1.3% of the sample.

In regard to this clone: The specificity of this receptor is unknown. Base qualities are not at hand, and no much larger clone is one base apart.

Reading the label with the study, this specimen's time point is: baseline before first vaccination. The vaccinee samples were drawn from two UK trials, COV001 and COV002, one of which was a single-blind randomized controlled phase 2/3 trial testing AZD1222 (ChAdOx1 nCoV-19) in healthy adults. For TCRbeta chain sequencing, PBMC samples from trial participants were taken at day 0 and at day 28 after the second dose. Trimming removed 0 bases from V and 1 base from J, leaving 9 bases between the germline ends. There are 15 amino acids in the CDR3, from cysteine to phenylalanine inclusive. Of all the DNA, just the CDR3 is kept, 45 bases in frame from base 1. The germline V gene gives CDR1 as SGHAT and CDR2 as FQNNGV.

This chain joins TRBV11-2 to TRBJ2-5, and the D gene may be TRBD2, 7 bases matching. This receptor was identified in an adult in good health. The sample here was peripheral blood, taken on day 0 of AZD1222 vaccination. The sequenced DNA is TGTGCCAGCAGCTTAGACGGGGGGCGCCAAGAGACCCAGTACTTC. Translated, it gives CASSLDGGRQETQYF.